Each of the 18 T cell receptor beta chains below was sequenced from the same sample in a study of immune cell composition in non-small cell lung cancer. The protocol was immunoSEQ multiplex PCR, while the TCRdb copy is restricted to in-frame clones and leaves out a portion. The data show thousands of clones, with about 80% seen just once and 9.4% held by the top ten. The specimen was lung tumor tissue. The receptors come from a human donor with non-small cell lung cancer.

V usage is TRBV2 and J usage is TRBJ2-5, with 7 bases that match TRBD2. CDR1 is SNHLY, CDR2 FYNNEI, per germline. V lost 6 bases to trimming and J lost 7 bases; unmatched junction nucleotides: 8. CDR3 length: 13 residues. The CDR3 region is CASRASGLGTQYF. CDR3 nucleotide sequence: TGTGCCAGCAGGGCTAGCGGACTAGGGACCCAGTACTTC.

CDR3 amino acids: CASWTSAIYEQYF. CDR3 sequence (DNA): TGTGCCAGCTGGACTAGCGCCATCTACGAGCAGTACTTC. The genes are TRBV27 and TRBJ2-7, with 9 bases that match TRBD2. The trim removed 8 bases at V and 3 bases at J, leaving 5 bases unmatched. From germline, CDR1 is MNHEY and CDR2 SMNVEV (reference sequence). The CDR3 runs to 13 residues.

The chain couples TRBV30 to TRBJ1-1, with 8 nucleotides matching TRBD1. Germline CDR1 GTSNPN, CDR2 SVGIG (reference sequence). CDR3 length: 11 amino acids. V gave up 1 base and J gave up 10 bases; unmatched junction bases: 2. The DNA for the CDR3 is TGTGCCTGGAGTGCGACAGGGGCAGCTTTCTTT. It translates to CAWSATGAAFF.

This sequence joins TRBV2 and TRBJ2-3, with 10 bases matching TRBD2. V trimming: 6 bases; J trimming: 5 bases; junction bases outside the gene matches: 5. Looked up from germline, CDR1 is SNHLY and CDR2 is FYNNEI. CDR3 length equals 14 residues. The CDR3 is CASRPGLALDTQYF. The CDR3 DNA is TGTGCCAGCAGACCGGGACTAGCGTTAGATACGCAGTATTTT.

Regarding this clone: An end of the junction does not agree with germline; a read error may underlie this. V and J are TRBV7-7 and TRBJ2-4, with TRBD2 as a possible D gene (7 bases). The germline gives CDR1 SSHAT, CDR2 FNYEAQ (reference sequence). The CDR3 runs to 16 residues. The CDR3 bases are TGTGCTAGCAGCTTAGCGCTGGGAGGGGGCAAAAACATTCAGTACTTC. Translation gives CASSLALGGGKNIQYF.

V gene TRBV5-1 combines with J gene TRBJ2-2; D gene ambiguous. Germline lookup yields CDR1 SGHRS and CDR2 YFSETQ. Trimming took off 3 bases at V and 9 bases at J, with 15 bases between the two ends. CDR3 size: 14 residues. This CDR3 is CASSSSTVVRELFF. The CDR3 DNA reads TGCGCCAGCAGCTCTTCCACGGTTGTCAGGGAGCTGTTTTTT.

The genes are TRBV5-1 and TRBJ1-4, with D possibly matching TRBD1 (6 bases). The germline V and J ends were trimmed by 3 bases and 4 bases, with 7 bases remaining between them. There are 13 residues in the CDR3. CDR1 is SGHRS, CDR2 YFSETQ, per germline. The CDR3 nucleotides are TGCGCCAGCAGCTGGGGGCTTAATGAAAAACTGTTTTTT. Translating it yields CASSWGLNEKLFF.

The chain is built from TRBV6-1 and TRBJ2-7; 7 nucleotides align to TRBD1. Per germline, CDR1 MNHNS and CDR2 SASEGT. The CDR3 contains 16 residues. V dropped 4 bases and J dropped 0; count of bases not matched to a gene: 9. This chain's CDR3 is CASSANRGMSSYEQYF. Written as DNA, the CDR3 is TGTGCCAGCAGTGCAAACAGGGGCATGAGCTCCTACGAGCAGTACTTC.

The rearrangement uses TRBV7-3 and TRBJ2-1; tentative D call: TRBD1 (7 bases). Germline V lookup: CDR1 SGHTA, CDR2 FQGTGA. This CDR3 comprises 15 residues. The V gene lost 5 bases and the J gene lost 3 bases, with 14 bases spanning the gap. In nucleotides, the CDR3 is TGTGCCAGCAGCCAGGGGGGTAGGGTCTACAATGAGCAGTTCTTC. Translating it yields CASSQGGRVYNEQFF.

The chain joins TRBV5-6 to TRBJ2-7; possibly TRBD1 or TRBD2 for D (5 bases each). V lost 2 bases to trimming and J lost 4 bases, with 10 bases between them. CDR3 length equals 13 residues. Germline assignment: CDR1 SGHDT and CDR2 YYEEEE. CDR3 nucleotides: TGTGCCAGCAGCTTACGGGGACCATACGAGCAGTACTTC. As protein: CASSLRGPYEQYF.

The rearrangement joins TRBV30 to TRBJ1-1; no definite D call. There are 13 residues in the CDR3. V was shortened by 0 bases and J by 2 bases, with 7 bases between the two germline ends. The V gene's germline CDR1 is GTSNPN and CDR2 SVGIG (reference sequence). The CDR3 coding sequence is TGTGCCTGGAGTGTACAATCTAACACTGAAGCTTTCTTT. Translation gives CAWSVQSNTEAFF.

This clone was observed a few times. V is TRBV19 and J is TRBJ1-5, with no clear D. Germline loops: CDR1 LNHDA, CDR2 SQIVND (reference sequence). V was clipped by 2 bases and J by 10 bases, with 15 bases between them. This CDR3 spans 14 amino acids. DNA for the CDR3: TGTGCCAGTAGTATAATGGCCAGTCGGGATCCCCAGCATTTT. This encodes CASSIMASRDPQHF.

This sequence joins TRBV4-1 and TRBJ2-5; 8 positions match TRBD1. The germline V gene encodes CDR1 MGHRA and CDR2 YSYEKL. The CDR3 is 15 residues long. The V segment lost 0 bases and the J segment 5 bases; nucleotides outside the gene matches: 5. CDR3 protein: CASSQEGRDRETQYF. CDR3 DNA sequence: TGCGCCAGCAGCCAAGAAGGCAGGGACAGGGAGACCCAGTACTTC.

The chain couples TRBV5-1 to TRBJ2-6; 10 bases are shared with TRBD1. The CDR3 spans 17 residues. Germline CDR1 SGHRS, CDR2 YFSETQ. V lost 4 bases to trimming and J lost 3 bases; unmatched junction nucleotides: 7. CDR3 sequence reads: CASSRWDRGGGANVLTF. The DNA for the CDR3 is TGCGCCAGCAGCCGGTGGGACAGGGGTGGTGGGGCCAACGTCCTGACTTTC.

The rearrangement links TRBV27 to TRBJ1-4; D possibly corresponds to TRBD1 (5 bases). V was clipped by 5 bases and J by 11 bases, with 18 bases between them. CDR1 is MNHEY and CDR2 is SMNVEV in the germline V gene (reference sequence). CDR3 size: 14 residues. CDR3 protein: CASSPFRGLGKLFF. DNA for the CDR3: TGTGCCAGCAGTCCCTTCCGGGGGTTGGGGAAACTGTTTTTT.

This chain links TRBV5-1 with TRBJ1-1, with a weak D call TRBD1 (6 bases). The V gene's germline CDR1 is SGHRS and CDR2 YFSETQ. The CDR3 contains 14 residues. V lost 2 bases, J lost 5 bases, and 13 bases lay in between. This CDR3 reads CASSLEGGTTEAFF. The CDR3 DNA sequence: TGCGCCAGCAGCTTAGAGGGGGGAACAACTGAAGCTTTCTTT.

This clone is a singleton in its sample. V is TRBV5-6 and J is TRBJ2-5; the D call may be TRBD1 or TRBD2 (5 bases each). Germline values: CDR1 SGHDT, CDR2 YYEEEE. The CDR3 totals 17 residues. V gave up 4 bases and J gave up 4 bases, with 23 bases separating them. CDR3 sequence: CASSQGTWTSPPETQYF. CDR3 DNA sequence: TGTGCCAGCAGCCAAGGGACGTGGACAAGCCCCCCAGAGACCCAGTACTTC.

The V gene is TRBV9, the J gene TRBJ2-2; D gene uncertain. CDR3 length equals 14 residues. Trimming stripped 3 bases from V and 0 bases from J, with 6 bases between. Germline lookup yields CDR1 SGDLS and CDR2 YYNGEE. The CDR3 DNA reads as TGTGCCAGCAGCGAGAACACGAACACCGGGGAGCTGTTTTTT. Protein sequence: CASSENTNTGELFF.